The 15 T cell receptor beta chains presented below share a single source sample, sequenced in a study of vaccination effects on CD4 cells after COVID-19. Peptide-pool stimulation followed by sequencing identified expanded antigen-specific CD4+ clonotypes in the ViraFEST assay. The culture ran for approximately 10 days, and then CD4+ T cells were isolated. A PCR test confirmed that the person had SARS-CoV-2 infection between March and December 2020. Their specific antigens are unknown. Using immunoSEQ multiplex PCR, the repertoire was profiled, and TCRdb retains in-frame clones only, with some absent. The table has approximately 40,000 clones, just under 75% seen once. The sequencing here drew on CD4+ T cells from PBMCs cultured with a peptide pool, taken before COVID-19 vaccination. All receptors come from a human donor who had a prior SARS-CoV-2 infection.

The chain uses TRBV23-1 and TRBJ2-1; no reliable D call. TRBV23-1 is recorded as an ORF, its role being uncertain. The V gene lost 9 bases and the J gene lost 9 bases, with 18 bases spanning the gap. This CDR3 has 13 amino acids. The chain's CDR3 is CARHGWGLGEQFF. The CDR3 bases are TGCGCCAGACACGGGTGGGGTTTAGGTGAGCAGTTCTTC.

This clone was seen only a few times. The chain carries TRBV2 and TRBJ2-5; D might be TRBD2 (5 bases). CDR3 size: 14 residues. The ends were cut back, 7 bases at V and 2 bases at J, with 14 bases in the middle. Germline V gene sequence: CDR1 SNHLY, CDR2 FYNNEI. Here the CDR3 reads CASMVWRTQETQYF. In nucleotides, the CDR3 is TGTGCCAGCATGGTCTGGAGGACTCAAGAGACCCAGTACTTC.

The chain's CDR3 is CASSQGDRGSGNTIYF. The CDR3 DNA follows: TGCGCCAGCAGCCAAGGAGACAGGGGCTCTGGAAACACCATATATTTT. The chain has TRBV4-3 and TRBJ1-3; 8 nucleotides match TRBD1. V trimming: 1 base; J trimming: 0 bases; junction bases outside the gene matches: 2. The germline V gene has CDR1 LGHNA and CDR2 YSLEER. The CDR3 is made up of 16 amino acids.

This clone was found once. The chain employs TRBV19 and TRBJ2-1, with 8 bases identical to TRBD2. V gave up 2 bases and J gave up 9 bases; unmatched junction bases: 6. In germline, CDR1 is LNHDA, CDR2 SQIVND (reference sequence). The CDR3 has 14 residues. The DNA for the CDR3 is TGTGCCAGTAGTATAACGGGGGGGAGGGTTGAGCAGTTCTTC. Protein sequence: CASSITGGRVEQFF.

This clone has just a few counts. The V and J genes are TRBV5-1 and TRBJ2-2; maybe TRBD2 (5 bases). The CDR3 has 14 residues. Germline V gene sequence: CDR1 SGHRS, CDR2 YFSETQ. V was clipped by 0 bases and J by 7 bases, with 10 bases between them. The DNA of the CDR3 is TGCGCCAGCAGCTTGGACCCGGGGTACGGGGAGCTGTTTTTT. Protein sequence: CASSLDPGYGELFF.

This clone was recorded only once. The chain joins TRBV7-2 to TRBJ2-7; 8 nucleotides agree with TRBD2. Germline lookup yields CDR1 SGHTA and CDR2 FQGNSA. This CDR3 contains 16 residues. The ends lost 5 bases at V and 3 bases at J; junction bases unmatched: 12. CDR3 nucleotides: TGTGCCAGCAGCGTCGGGTACAGCGGGGGCTACTACGAGCAGTACTTC. Protein: CASSVGYSGGYYEQYF.

This clone was counted a single time. The CDR3 coding sequence is TGTGCCAGCATATTGTCGGGATCTTATAGCAATCAGCCCCAGCATTTT. Translating gives CASILSGSYSNQPQHF. The genes are TRBV6-6 and TRBJ1-5, with unresolved D. V was shortened by 7 bases and J by 0 bases, with 16 bases between the two germline ends. The germline V gene has CDR1 MNHNY and CDR2 SVGAGI (reference sequence). The CDR3 has 16 amino acids.

The chain employs TRBV18 and TRBJ1-1; D remains ambiguous. Germline-derived CDR1 and CDR2 are KGHSH and LQKENI. V gave up 8 bases and J gave up 0 bases, with 13 bases separating them. CDR3 size: 14 residues. The CDR3 coding sequence is TGTGCCAGCCAAATGGTTACCCTGAACACTGAAGCTTTCTTT. This encodes CASQMVTLNTEAFF. The whole variable domain, remainder taken from reference TRBV18 and TRBJ1-1, is NAGVMQNPRHLVRRRGQEARLRCSPMKGHSHVYWYRQLPEEGLKFMVYLQKENIIDESGMPKERFSAEFPKEGPSILRIQQVVRGDSAAYFCASQMVTLNTEAFFGQGTRLTVV.

The V gene is TRBV7-4, the J gene TRBJ2-5, with TRBD1 matching 8 bases. This CDR3 region has 18 residues. Germline-derived CDR1 and CDR2 are SGHVT and SQSDAQ. J was trimmed by 1 base and V by 3 bases; bases with no gene match: 13. CDR3 sequence (DNA): TGTGCCAGCAGCTTGGACAGGGTGGGGAACTCCCTCCAAGAGACCCAGTACTTC. This translates into CASSLDRVGNSLQETQYF.

The chain uses TRBV19 and TRBJ2-3, with D perhaps TRBD1 (5 bases). V lost 0 bases, J lost 5 bases, and 12 bases lay in between. This CDR3 is 15 amino acids long. CDR1 LNHDA and CDR2 SQIVND come from the germline V gene (reference sequence). The CDR3 here is CASSIDEQVKDTQYF. The DNA for the CDR3 is TGTGCCAGTAGTATAGATGAACAGGTAAAAGATACGCAGTATTTT.

This rearrangement joins TRBV11-3 to TRBJ2-5; a possible D gene is TRBD2 (6 bases). CDR1 is SGHNT, CDR2 YENEEA, per germline. V was cut by 5 bases and J by 1 base, with 11 bases left in between. The CDR3 length is 14 residues. The CDR3 reads CASSARDSQETQYF. As DNA, the CDR3 is TGTGCCAGCAGCGCGAGGGACTCCCAAGAGACCCAGTACTTC.

The V call is TRBV5-1, the J call TRBJ1-2; TRBD1 matches 10 bases. The CDR3 contains 14 residues. Germline lookup yields CDR1 SGHRS and CDR2 YFSETQ. Trimming at V came to 4 bases and at J to 4 bases, leaving 4 bases not matched to a gene. For the CDR3, the DNA is TGCGCCAGCAGCAGGGGACAGGGGATCTATGGCTACACCTTC. Translating it yields CASSRGQGIYGYTF.

On this clone: This sample also contains other DNA sequences that code for the same CDR3. The chain carries TRBV30 and TRBJ1-2, with D perhaps TRBD1 (6 bases). Trimming stripped 0 bases from V and 4 bases from J, with 9 bases between. The CDR3 sequence is 13 residues long. Germline V gene data show CDR1 as GTSNPN and CDR2 as SVGIG (reference sequence). The CDR3 here is CAWSVQGVYGYTF. In nucleotides, the CDR3 is TGTGCCTGGAGTGTACAGGGTGTCTATGGCTACACCTTC.

The chain joins TRBV10-3 to TRBJ2-5; unclear D gene. This CDR3 is built from 13 residues. Germline CDR1 ENHRY, CDR2 SYGVKD. Trimming removed 6 bases at V and 2 bases at J, with 10 bases between. The CDR3: CAIRDRIQETQYF. CDR3 nucleotides: TGTGCCATCAGAGACCGTATTCAAGAGACCCAGTACTTC.

The rearrangement uses TRBV4-2 and TRBJ1-6, with D uncertain. CDR3 length: 19 amino acids. Germline V gives CDR1 LGHNA, CDR2 YNFKEQ. Trimming removed 0 bases from V and 0 bases from J, with 15 bases in between. CDR3 nucleotides: TGTGCCAGCAGCCAAGATCGAATGTCTGGGAGCTCCTATAATTCACCCCTCCACTTT. It codes for CASSQDRMSGSSYNSPLHF.